These T cell receptor beta chains were read from a single sample in a study of blood T cell repertoires in COVID-19. Produced via immunoSEQ multiplex PCR; TCRdb's table is partial and in-frame only. The sample holds roughly 170,000 clones, over 70% seen once. Source material: PBMCs or T cells enriched from blood (not recorded which). The receptors here all came from a woman between 35 and 50 years old with acute COVID-19. Both conserved end residues are part of each CDR3. A D gene is named only where the DNA matches it firmly. The size entry is marked missing in some rows and otherwise reads once, few, many or a size class.

d_call | clone_size | j_call | v_call | cdr3_aa | cdr3_nt
TRBD1 | - | TRBJ1-2 | TRBV27 | CASTDRGTNYGYTF | TGTGCCAGCACTGACAGGGGCACTAACTATGGCTACACCTTC
- | - | TRBJ1-1 | TRBV7-9 | CASSPPRAANTEAFF | TGTGCCAGCAGCCCACCGAGGGCGGCGAACACTGAAGCTTTCTTT
TRBD2 | - | TRBJ2-7 | TRBV12-3/TRBV12-4 | CASSLGGNEQYF | TGTGCCAGCAGCCTCGGGGGGAACGAGCAGTACTTC
TRBD2 | - | TRBJ2-7 | TRBV9 | CASSEGLAGAYEQYF | TGTGCCAGCAGCGAGGGACTAGCGGGGGCCTACGAGCAGTACTTC
- | - | TRBJ1-2 | TRBV28 | CASSSGLNYGYTF | TGTGCCAGCAGTTCGGGACTGAACTATGGCTACACCTTC
- | - | TRBJ1-4 | TRBV29-1 | CSANRDIGEKLFF | TGCAGCGCCAACAGGGATATTGGCGAAAAACTGTTTTTT
TRBD2 | - | TRBJ2-2 | TRBV2 | CASSIGTSAGELFF | TGTGCCAGCAGTATAGGGACTAGCGCCGGGGAGCTGTTTTTT
TRBD2 | - | TRBJ2-3 | TRBV10-3 | CAISGTSGSTDTQYF | TGTGCCATCAGTGGGACTAGCGGTAGCACAGATACGCAGTATTTT
TRBD1 | few | TRBJ2-5 | TRBV3-1/TRBV3-2 | CASSQEAGGGWETQYF | TGTGCCAGCAGCCAAGAGGCAGGGGGCGGGTGGGAGACCCAGTACTTC
- | - | TRBJ2-2 | TRBV19 | CASSIGSESGELFF | TGTGCCAGTAGTATCGGGTCTGAGAGCGGGGAGCTGTTTTTT
- | - | TRBJ1-5 | TRBV27 | CASSHTGNQPQHF | TGTGCCAGCAGCCACACGGGAAATCAGCCCCAGCATTTT
TRBD2 | - | TRBJ2-1 | TRBV9 | CASSVGTSGYNEQFF | TGTGCCAGCAGCGTAGGGACTAGCGGCTACAATGAGCAGTTCTTC
- | - | TRBJ2-2 | TRBV10-3 | CAISRDSSELGTGELFF | TGTGCCATCAGCCGGGACTCAAGCGAATTGGGGACCGGGGAGCTGTTTTTT
- | - | TRBJ2-2 | TRBV13 | CASSYVLAGELFF | TGTGCCAGCAGCTATGTACTGGCCGGGGAGCTGTTTTTT
TRBD2 | many | TRBJ2-3 | TRBV7-8 | CASSSLGGGDTQYF | TGTGCCAGCAGCTCACTCGGGGGGGGAGATACGCAGTATTTT
- | - | TRBJ2-3 | TRBV5-6 | CASSWLGADTDTQYF | TGTGCCAGCAGTTGGCTTGGGGCAGACACAGATACGCAGTATTTT
- | - | TRBJ2-5 | TRBV10-3 | CAISEGTRQETQYF | TGTGCCATCAGTGAGGGGACTCGTCAAGAGACCCAGTACTTC
TRBD2 | - | TRBJ2-2 | TRBV19 | CASSGGRASGELFF | TGTGCTTCCTCTGGCGGGAGGGCCTCCGGGGAGCTGTTTTTT
- | - | TRBJ1-2 | TRBV18 | CASSPETGYGYTF | TGTGCCAGCTCACCAGAGACGGGCTATGGCTACACCTTC
TRBD2 | - | TRBJ2-3 | TRBV3-1/TRBV3-2 | CASSQVRGSGDSTDTQYF | TGTGCCAGCAGCCAAGTCCGCGGTAGCGGGGACAGCACAGATACGCAGTATTTT
TRBD1 | - | TRBJ1-2 | TRBV6-1 | CASSEQGAQGYTF | TGTGCCAGCAGTGAACAGGGGGCGCAAGGCTACACCTTC
- | - | TRBJ2-5 | TRBV7-2 | CASSLYQGHQETQYF | TGTGCCAGCAGCTTATATCAGGGGCACCAAGAGACCCAGTACTTC
- | - | TRBJ1-5 | TRBV27 | CASSREYNQPQHF | TGTGCCAGCAGCCGGGAGTACAATCAGCCCCAGCATTTT
- | - | TRBJ2-3 | TRBV7-8 | CASSLQGRADTQYF | TGTGCCAGCAGCTTGCAGGGCCGCGCAGATACGCAGTATTTT
- | - | TRBJ2-1 | TRBV2 | CASSLGTPSNEQFF | TGTGCCAGCAGCCTCGGGACTCCGTCCAATGAGCAGTTCTTC
TRBD2 | - | TRBJ2-1 | TRBV2 | CASRLTSGSSNEQFF | TGTGCCAGCAGGTTAACTAGCGGGTCTTCCAATGAGCAGTTCTTC
TRBD1 | - | TRBJ1-6 | TRBV7-2 | CASSLGQGYGSPLHF | TGTGCCAGCAGCCTGGGACAGGGCTACGGGTCACCCCTCCACTTT
TRBD2 | - | TRBJ2-3 | TRBV28 | CASKCSGRYITDTQYF | TGTGCCAGCAAGTGTAGCGGGAGATACATCACAGATACGCAGTATTTT
- | once | TRBJ2-1 | TRBV3-1/TRBV3-2 | CASSPPDWNNEQFF | TGTGCCAGCAGCCCCCCCGACTGGAACAATGAGCAGTTCTTC
- | once | TRBJ2-7 | TRBV25-1 | CASSEGGEQYF | TGTGCCAGCAGTGAAGGGGGGGAGCAGTACTTC
TRBD2 | - | TRBJ2-7 | TRBV13 | CASSLSGRGTYEQYF | TGTGCCAGCAGCCTTAGCGGGAGGGGTACCTACGAGCAGTACTTC
- | - | TRBJ1-5 | TRBV30 | CAWSFTGDAQPQHF | TGTGCCTGGAGTTTTACCGGGGATGCTCAGCCCCAGCATTTT
TRBD2 | - | TRBJ2-2 | TRBV5-4 | CASSLSGLAGAGELFF | TGTGCCAGCAGCTTAAGCGGACTAGCGGGAGCCGGGGAGCTGTTTTTT
- | - | TRBJ2-3 | TRBV6-5 | CASSQSSTDTQYF | TGTGCCAGCTCTCAGTCTAGCACAGATACGCAGTATTTT
- | - | TRBJ2-1 | TRBV7-6 | CASSFGGTYNEQFF | TGTGCCAGCAGTTTCGGGGGTACCTACAATGAGCAGTTCTTC
TRBD1 | - | TRBJ2-7 | TRBV29-1 | CSVGDSNSYEQYF | TGCAGCGTTGGGGACAGTAACTCCTACGAGCAGTACTTC
- | - | TRBJ1-6 | TRBV7-8 | CASSLELVRVNSPLHF | TGTGCCAGCAGCTTAGAACTCGTACGGGTTAATTCACCCCTCCACTTT
- | - | TRBJ2-3 | TRBV2 | CASSEEADTQYF | TGTGCCAGCAGTGAGGAAGCGGATACGCAGTATTTT
TRBD2 | - | TRBJ2-7 | TRBV7-2 | CASSYSGAHSYEQYF | TGTGCCAGCAGCTATAGCGGGGCCCACTCCTACGAGCAGTACTTC
TRBD2 | - | TRBJ2-7 | TRBV3-1/TRBV3-2 | CASSQGASGAYEQYF | TGTGCCAGCAGCCAAGGGGCTAGCGGCGCCTACGAGCAGTACTTC
- | - | TRBJ2-1 | TRBV13 | CASSPQGLYNEQFF | TGTGCCAGCAGCCCCCAGGGCCTATACAATGAGCAGTTCTTC
- | - | TRBJ2-2 | TRBV2 | CASSYRTATGELFF | TGTGCCAGCAGTTACCGGACAGCCACCGGGGAGCTGTTTTTT
TRBD2 | - | TRBJ2-3 | TRBV28 | CASSFASGSDTQYF | TGTGCCAGCAGTTTCGCTAGCGGGAGCGATACGCAGTATTTT
- | - | TRBJ1-3 | TRBV30 | CAWSVQGGHTIYF | TGTGCCTGGAGTGTTCAGGGTGGTCACACCATATATTTT
TRBD2 | - | TRBJ2-1 | TRBV10-3 | CAHRGRADEQFF | TGTGCCCACCGCGGGAGGGCAGATGAGCAGTTCTTC
TRBD2 | - | TRBJ2-3 | TRBV24-1 | CATSLTSGRDSTDTQYF | TGTGCCACCAGCTTGACTAGCGGGAGGGATAGCACAGATACGCAGTATTTT
TRBD2 | - | TRBJ2-1 | TRBV7-9 | CASSLEAGVFNEQFF | TGTGCCAGCAGCTTGGAAGCGGGAGTCTTCAATGAGCAGTTCTTC
- | - | TRBJ2-3 | TRBV27 | CASSATPGGLTDTQYF | TGTGCCAGCAGTGCGACCCCAGGGGGGCTCACAGATACGCAGTATTTT
TRBD1 | - | TRBJ1-5 | TRBV6-5 | CASSPGQINQPQHF | TGTGCCAGCAGCCCGGGACAGATCAATCAGCCCCAGCATTTT
- | - | TRBJ1-2 | TRBV5-4 | CASSLSGYYYGYTF | TGTGCCAGCAGCTTGTCCGGGTATTACTATGGCTACACCTTC
- | few | TRBJ2-1 | TRBV7-3 | CASSPTSARASYNEQFF | TGTGCCAGCAGCCCCACTTCGGCGCGGGCGTCCTACAATGAGCAGTTCTTC
- | - | TRBJ1-3 | TRBV6-5 | CASSYSAGSGNTIYF | TGTGCCAGCAGTTACTCGGCTGGCTCTGGAAACACCATATATTTT
- | - | TRBJ2-2 | TRBV2 | CASSGSNTGELFF | TGTGCCAGCAGTGGTTCAAACACCGGGGAGCTGTTTTTT
- | few | TRBJ1-2 | TRBV30 | CAWSVVQGHGYTF | TGTGCCTGGAGTGTAGTTCAGGGCCATGGCTACACCTTC